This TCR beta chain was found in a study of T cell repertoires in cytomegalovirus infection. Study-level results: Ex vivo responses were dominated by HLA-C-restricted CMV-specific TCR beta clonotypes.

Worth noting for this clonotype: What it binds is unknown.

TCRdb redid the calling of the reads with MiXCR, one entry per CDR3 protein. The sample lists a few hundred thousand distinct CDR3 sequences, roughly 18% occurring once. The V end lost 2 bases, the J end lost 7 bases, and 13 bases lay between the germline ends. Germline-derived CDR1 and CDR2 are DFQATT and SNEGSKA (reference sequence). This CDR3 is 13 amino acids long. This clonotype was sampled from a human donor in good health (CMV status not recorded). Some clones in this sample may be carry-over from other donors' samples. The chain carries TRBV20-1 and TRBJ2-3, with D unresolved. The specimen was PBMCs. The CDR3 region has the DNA TGCAGTGCTAGACCCCCGGCCTCGTATACGCAGTATTTT. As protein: CSARPPASYTQYF.